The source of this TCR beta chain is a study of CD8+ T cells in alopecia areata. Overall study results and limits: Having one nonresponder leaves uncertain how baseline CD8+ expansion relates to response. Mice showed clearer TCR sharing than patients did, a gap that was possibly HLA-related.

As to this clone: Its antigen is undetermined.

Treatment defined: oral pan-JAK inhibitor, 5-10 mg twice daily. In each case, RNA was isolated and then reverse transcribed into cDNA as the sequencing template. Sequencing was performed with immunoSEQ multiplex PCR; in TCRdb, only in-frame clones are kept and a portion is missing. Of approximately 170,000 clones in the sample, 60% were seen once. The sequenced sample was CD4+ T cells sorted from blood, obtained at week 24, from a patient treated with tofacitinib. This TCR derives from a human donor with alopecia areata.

The CDR3 region has the DNA TGTGCCTGGAGTGTACCACCCCCGGACAGGAGCGACCAGTACGAGCAGTACTTC. This sequence encodes CAWSVPPPDRSDQYEQYF. The rearrangement uses TRBV30 and TRBJ2-7; 7 bases align to TRBD1. Germline V gene sequence: CDR1 GTSNPN, CDR2 SVGIG (reference sequence). The CDR3 runs 18 residues. J was trimmed by 4 bases and V by 0 bases; bases with no gene match: 18.